Listed below are T cell receptor beta chains from one sample, sequenced in a study of T cells in Graves' hyperthyroidism and ophthalmopathy. TCRdb re-analysed the multiplex PCR reads in MiXCR, keeping a single row per CDR3 protein. The table includes 75,000 to 100,000 distinct CDR3 sequences, roughly half detected once. Specimen: blood. The receptors were gathered from a woman aged 40 to 49 with Graves' hyperthyroidism. Both conserved end residues are part of each CDR3. The D gene is left open where the match is weak. Clone size is shown for a subset of rows, as once, few, many or a class of expanded clone.

TRBV7-9	-	TRBJ2-5	-	TGTGCCAGCAGCCGAGATCGAGCCCGCGAGACCCAGTACTTC	CASSRDRARETQYF
TRBV29-1	TRBD1	TRBJ1-2	-	TGCAGCGGACAGGGCACCTATGGCTACACCTTC	CSGQGTYGYTF
TRBV5-1	-	TRBJ2-5	many	TGCGCCAGCAGCTTAGACAGCCAAGAGACCCAGTACTTC	CASSLDSQETQYF
TRBV2	-	TRBJ1-4	-	TGTGCCAGCAGTGAAGCCAGGGAGGAAAAACTGTTTTTT	CASSEAREEKLFF
TRBV5-1	-	TRBJ1-3	-	TGCGCCAGCAGCTTAAGAGGGATTTACTCTGGAAACACCATATATTTT	CASSLRGIYSGNTIYF
TRBV7-3	-	TRBJ1-5	-	TGTGCCAGCAGTTCCCAAGTAGCGGGTGATCAGCCCCAGCATTTT	CASSSQVAGDQPQHF
TRBV4-1	-	TRBJ1-2	many	TGCGCCAGCAGCCAAGAGCAACGGGATGTCTATGGCTACACCTTC	CASSQEQRDVYGYTF
TRBV10-3	-	TRBJ2-5	-	TGTGCCACCAGTGAGTCCGTCAGGGTACGGGAGACCCAGTACTTC	CATSESVRVRETQYF
TRBV6-5	-	TRBJ1-2	few	TGTGCCAGCAGTTACTCGAAGGGGACCTATGGCTACACCTTC	CASSYSKGTYGYTF
TRBV28	TRBD1	TRBJ1-2	many	TGTGCCAGCAGCACGACAGGGGGTCATGGCTACACCTTC	CASSTTGGHGYTF
TRBV7-2	TRBD2	TRBJ2-2	many	TGTGCCAGCAGCACCTCTAGCGGGAGTCGGGGGGAGCTGTTTTTT	CASSTSSGSRGELFF